The present entry profiles one TCR beta chain with its context. Its target is not known. This sample stems from a study of cytotoxic CD8 clonotypes in ibrutinib-treated CLL. As for the study in general: The study included approximately 10 relapsed/refractory and roughly 15 treatment-naive patients; approximately 17 had IGHV unmutated disease. Mean productive templates were almost 260,000; mean productive rearrangements were around 86,000. The study's findings and limits: Clonality at baseline surpassed age-matched healthy donors and tracked circulating CD8+ T-cell counts. Clonality was higher at ibrutinib response and returned toward baseline at progression.

Generated by immunoSEQ multiplex PCR, the TCRdb table keeps only in-frame clones and is missing some. The table has approximately 84,000 clones, 86% seen once. The clonotype was recovered from a human donor with chronic lymphocytic leukemia. Sequenced material: PBMCs, taken before ibrutinib treatment.

The CDR3 DNA follows: TGTGCCAGTAGTATTGAGGCAGGGGGCATCAGGACAGATACGCAGTATTTT. Its translation is CASSIEAGGIRTDTQYF. This chain links TRBV19 with TRBJ2-3; 8 bases fit TRBD1. Germline V CDR1 and CDR2: LNHDA, SQIVND (reference sequence). The CDR3 sequence is 17 residues long. V lost 3 bases, J lost 3 bases, and 11 bases stayed unmatched.